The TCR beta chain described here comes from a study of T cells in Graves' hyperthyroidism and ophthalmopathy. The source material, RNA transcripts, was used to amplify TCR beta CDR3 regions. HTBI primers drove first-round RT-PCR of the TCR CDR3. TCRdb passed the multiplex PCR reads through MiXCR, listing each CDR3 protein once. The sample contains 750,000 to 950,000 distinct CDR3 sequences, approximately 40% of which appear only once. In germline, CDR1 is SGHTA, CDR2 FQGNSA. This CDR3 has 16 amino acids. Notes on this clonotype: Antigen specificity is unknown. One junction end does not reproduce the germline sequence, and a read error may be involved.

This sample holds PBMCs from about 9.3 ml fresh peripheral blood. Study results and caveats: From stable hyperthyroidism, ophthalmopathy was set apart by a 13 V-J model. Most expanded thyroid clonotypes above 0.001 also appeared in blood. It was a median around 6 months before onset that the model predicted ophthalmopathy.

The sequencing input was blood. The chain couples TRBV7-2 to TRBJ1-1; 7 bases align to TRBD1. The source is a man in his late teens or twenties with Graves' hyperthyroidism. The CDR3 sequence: CASSQVDRVDATEAFF. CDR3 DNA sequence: TGCGCCAGCAGCCAGGTAGACAGGGTGGATGCCACTGAAGCTTTCTTT.